This T cell receptor beta chain emerged from a study of T cell repertoires in aging, cancer and after chemotherapy (dated by TCRdb to between 2017 and 2020). Describing the broader study: Donors were distributed across six age groups ranging from 30 or younger to 70 or older, with at least three individuals included per group. Control TCR repertoires from healthy donors were recorded across several months to years, and re-sampling revealed clear clonal overlap. In total, the full dataset held approximately 8.4 million TCR reads. Peripheral blood TCR beta repertoires from healthy donors and cancer patients were profiled to examine immunoaging and T cell reconstitution after chemotherapy. Alongside around 98 healthy donors serving as a reference group, the cohort included roughly 220 cancer patients, of whom about 93 had hematological cancers and some 130 had solid cancers.

TCR beta rearrangements were amplified from genomic DNA isolated from peripheral blood, not from sorted cells or RNA. As concerns this clonotype: No cognate antigen has been identified for it. There are no base qualities to consult, and no much larger clone falls within one base.

Multiplex touch-down PCR with a mixed TRB-A/B primer pool was used to amplify rearranged TRB sequences covering the V, D and J segments. Illumina adapters and sample indices were attached to the amplicons in two consecutive PCR reactions using Phusion HS II polymerase. Amplicons were gel-purified using the NucleoSpin Gel and PCR Clean-up kit and were subsequently checked with Qubit and an Agilent 2100 Bioanalyzer. Libraries were sequenced on an Illumina MiSeq using 600-cycle, single-indexed, paired-end runs. As for how the authors treated the data: MiXCR versions 2.12 and 3.0.5 were used to process the TRB sequences. A clone was defined as each unique CDR3 nucleotide sequence, and only productive sequences supported by at least two reads were kept. The repertoire metrics were Shannon diversity, evenness, clonality (defined as one minus evenness), and alpha-parameterized diversity profiles covering alpha 0 to 5. The IGoR algorithm was used to calculate generation probabilities of clones in the paired pre- and post-chemotherapy samples. Starting from the raw public reads, TCRdb applied fastp trimming at Q25, assembled clones with MiXCR and retained in-frame beta chains. CDR3 protein duplicates are merged, each entry listing the most common genes and DNA. These V and J calls are TCRdb output, not the study's own analysis. The sample data list some 10,000 distinct CDR3 sequences, and approximately 41% of these were observed just once. Of the sample, about 1.8% is held by the ten largest clones.

What the research found in general, with its limitations: Median generation probability increased over the chemotherapy interval in both cancer cohorts, suggesting repertoire reconstitution through rebound thymic output. In healthy donors, the drop in TCR diversity with age came mainly from a loss of richness, whereas in cancer patients a loss of evenness also played a part. According to the authors, the repertoire data do not allow conclusions to be drawn about immunological memory after chemotherapy. Compared with age-matched healthy donors, untreated patients with either hematological or solid cancers had significantly lower TCR diversity in the blood along with higher clonality.

This receptor was obtained from a human donor in good health. The sample comprised blood.

DNA sequence: TGTGCCAGCAGTTCCCAAAGAGGGACAGGGGGCGGCTACGAGCAGTACGTC. This gives the protein CASSSQRGTGGGYEQYV. The chain was built from TRBV28 and TRBJ2-7, with 12 bases in between that match TRBD1. Spanning cysteine to valine, the CDR3 consists of 17 amino acids. The retained sequence is limited to the CDR3, 51 bases, with the frame set at the first base. For this chain, trimming is 4 bases at the V end and 3 bases at the J end, and the number of junction bases without a gene match is 10. The germline V gene sets CDR1 to MDHEN and CDR2 to SYDVKM.